The 8 T cell receptor beta chains below all came from one sample that was sequenced in a study of T cells in Graves' hyperthyroidism and ophthalmopathy. RNA transcripts served as the template for amplifying TCR beta CDR3 regions. An initial round of RT-PCR targeting the TCR CDR3 relied on the HTBI primer set. In TCRdb, the multiplex PCR reads were re-called with MiXCR into one record per CDR3 protein. The sample gives around 800,000 distinct CDR3 sequences, roughly 40% of which show up once; more than 7% is in the top ten. The sequenced material came from blood. The receptor set was obtained from a man aged 18 to 29 with Graves' hyperthyroidism.

This clonotype was found a few times. The chain couples TRBV7-2 to TRBJ2-7; D is unclear. This CDR3 spans 15 amino acids. Trimming removed 1 base from V and 0 bases from J, with 10 bases in between. Germline lookup yields CDR1 SGHTA and CDR2 FQGNSA. CDR3 in amino acids: CASSLVLTSSYEQYF. In DNA form, the CDR3 reads TGTGCCAGCAGCTTAGTTCTGACGAGCTCCTACGAGCAGTACTTC.

The rearrangement joins TRBV7-2 to TRBJ1-4, with D possibly matching TRBD1 (6 bases). In germline, CDR1 is SGHTA, CDR2 FQGNSA. The germline V and J ends were trimmed by 5 bases and 5 bases, with 15 bases remaining between them. This CDR3 region has 15 residues. In nucleotides, the CDR3 is TGTGCCAGCAGCGAAACAGGGATATCGAATGAAAAACTGTTTTTT. Its protein is CASSETGISNEKLFF.

The V gene is TRBV5-1, the J gene TRBJ1-1; D gene unclear. The CDR3 covers 14 residues. The ends were cut back, 0 bases at V and 0 bases at J, with 6 bases in the middle. The germline CDR1 and CDR2 sequences are SGHRS and YFSETQ. The CDR3 protein is CASSLVRLNTEAFF. In DNA form, the CDR3 reads TGCGCCAGCAGCTTGGTACGGCTGAACACTGAAGCTTTCTTT. Using reference TRBV5-1 and TRBJ1-1 for the parts outside the CDR3, the full variable domain is KAGVTQTPRYLIKTRGQQVTLSCSPISGHRSVSWYQQTPGQGLQFLFEYFSETQRNKGNFPGRFSGRQFSNSRSEMNVSTLELGDSALYLCASSLVRLNTEAFFGQGTRLTVV.

CDR3 DNA sequence: TGTGCCAGCAGCGTAGATTGGGGGATTGATGGCTACACCTTC. Residues: CASSVDWGIDGYTF. This chain connects TRBV9 to TRBJ1-2, with D perhaps TRBD1 (5 bases). Deletions cut 0 bases from V and 6 bases from J, with 12 bases between. Germline V gene lookup returns CDR1 SGDLS and CDR2 YYNGEE. This CDR3 contains 14 residues.

The rearrangement joins TRBV7-9 to TRBJ2-7, with D maybe TRBD2 (7 bases). The CDR3 consists of 18 residues. The germline V gene encodes CDR1 SEHNR and CDR2 FQNEAQ (reference sequence). V lost 2 bases and J lost 1, with 21 bases in between. Written as DNA, the CDR3 is TGTGCCAGCAGCTTACGGGACGGGGGGCCCCACCGTTCCTACGAGCAGTACTTC. Its translation is CASSLRDGGPHRSYEQYF. Full variable domain (outside the CDR3, taken from reference TRBV7-9 and TRBJ2-7): DTGVSQNPRHKITKRGQNVTFRCDPISEHNRLYWYRQTLGQGPEFLTYFQNEAQLEKSRLLSDRFSAERPKGSFSTLEIQRTEQGDSAMYLCASSLRDGGPHRSYEQYFGPGTRLTVT.

This clonotype appeared a few times. This chain links TRBV19 with TRBJ1-2; D unclear. The CDR3 runs 15 residues. Germline-derived CDR1 and CDR2 are LNHDA and SQIVND (reference sequence). Trimming removed 4 bases at V and 0 bases at J, with 12 bases between. The CDR3 DNA follows: TGTGCCAGTAGTAAGGGAGAGAAGTCTAACTATGGCTACACCTTC. Translated, it gives CASSKGEKSNYGYTF.

The V gene is TRBV29-1, the J gene TRBJ1-2; possibly TRBD1 for D (6 bases). Germline CDR1 is SQVTM and CDR2 is ANQGSEA. This CDR3 contains 13 residues. In DNA form, the CDR3 reads TGCAGTGCCAGCAGCGTGGACAGCTATGGCTACACCTTC. This gives the protein CSASSVDSYGYTF.

This clonotype was seen ten or more times. The chain uses TRBV5-6 and TRBJ1-5, with a weak D call TRBD1 (5 bases). The CDR3 is made up of 17 amino acids. The V and J ends lost 0 bases and 0 bases respectively, with 13 bases between them. The germline V gene has CDR1 SGHDT and CDR2 YYEEEE. CDR3 in amino acids: CASSLAGGLRSNQPQHF. For the CDR3, the DNA is TGTGCCAGCAGCTTGGCCGGGGGACTCCGTAGCAATCAGCCCCAGCATTTT.